These 8 T cell receptor beta chains came from one sample sequenced in a study of T cell responses to AZD1222 COVID-19 vaccine. Some clones are missing from TCRdb's copy, which holds only in-frame ones; the method was immunoSEQ multiplex PCR. The repertoire consists of 150,000 or so clones, with 90% occurring once and the leading ten covering around 1.5%. Here the sequenced sample was peripheral blood, taken on day 0 of AZD1222 vaccination. The origin of the receptors is an adult in good health.

The chain employs TRBV7-8 and TRBJ1-5; unclear D gene. The CDR3 is made up of 15 amino acids. Looked up from germline, CDR1 is SGHVS and CDR2 is FQNEAQ. Trimming pared 5 bases from V and 2 bases from J, leaving 13 bases between. The chain's CDR3 is CASSHPRWGNQPQHF. The CDR3 coding sequence is TGTGCCAGCAGCCACCCTAGATGGGGCAATCAGCCCCAGCATTTT.

With respect to this clone: The sample has other DNA sequences that encode this CDR3 too. The chain uses TRBV7-2 and TRBJ1-5; no definite D call. V shed 2 bases and J shed 5 bases, with 4 bases lying between them. There are 12 residues in the CDR3. The germline gives CDR1 SGHTA, CDR2 FQGNSA. The CDR3 is CASSLRDQPQHF. The CDR3 DNA follows: TGTGCCAGCAGCTTACGGGATCAGCCCCAGCATTTT.

This chain joins TRBV6-6 and TRBJ2-2; D possibly corresponds to TRBD1 (6 bases). Trimming stripped 5 bases from V and 2 bases from J, with 18 bases between. The CDR3 is made up of 17 amino acids. Per germline, CDR1 MNHNY and CDR2 SVGAGI (reference sequence). The CDR3 protein is CASSPRDTRKNTGELFF. The CDR3 DNA reads as TGTGCCAGCAGTCCCCGGGACACCAGAAAAAACACCGGGGAGCTGTTTTTT.

The chain joins TRBV19 to TRBJ2-1, with D tentatively TRBD1 (6 bases). The V and J ends lost 5 bases and 5 bases respectively, with 16 bases between them. The CDR3 contains 15 residues. The germline V gene has CDR1 LNHDA and CDR2 SQIVND (reference sequence). CDR3: CASSPTGQPHNEQFF. The DNA for the CDR3 is TGTGCCAGTAGTCCAACAGGGCAGCCACACAATGAGCAGTTCTTC. The full variable domain, rest sourced from reference TRBV19 and TRBJ2-1, is DGGITQSPKYLFRKEGQNVTLSCEQNLNHDAMYWYRQDPGQGLRLIYYSQIVNDFQKGDIAEGYSVSREKKESFPLTVTSAQKNPTAFYLCASSPTGQPHNEQFFGPGTRLTVL.

This chain joins TRBV18 and TRBJ1-1; 11 positions agree with TRBD1. J gave up 3 bases and V 7 bases, and 7 bases lay outside the gene matches. Germline lookup yields CDR1 KGHSH and CDR2 LQKENI. This CDR3 is 15 amino acids long. CDR3 amino acids: CASLIRTGGDTEAFF. CDR3 nucleotide sequence: TGTGCCAGCTTGATTAGGACAGGGGGCGACACTGAAGCTTTCTTT.

The chain uses TRBV6-5 and TRBJ2-7, with D perhaps assigned TRBD1 or TRBD2 (5 bases each). The V gene lost 2 bases and the J gene lost 3 bases, with 14 bases spanning the gap. CDR1 and CDR2 (germline): MNHEY, SVGAGI. The CDR3 consists of 15 residues. The CDR3 reads CASSYARGQNYEQYF. DNA of the CDR3: TGTGCCAGCAGTTACGCCCGGGGCCAAAACTACGAGCAGTACTTC.

The chain has TRBV6-4 and TRBJ2-7; D possibly corresponds to TRBD1 (6 bases). The CDR3 is made up of 14 amino acids. Germline V CDR1 and CDR2: MRHNA, SNTAGT. V was cut by 6 bases and J by 6 bases, with 18 bases left in between. The CDR3 coding sequence is TGTGCCAGCAGAATCCTAGACAGGCAAGTCGAGCAGTACTTC. It specifies CASRILDRQVEQYF.

The chain employs TRBV9 and TRBJ2-3, with D maybe TRBD2 (5 bases). V was clipped by 4 bases and J by 1 base, with 13 bases between them. The CDR3 has 15 residues. In germline, CDR1 is SGDLS, CDR2 YYNGEE. The CDR3, as DNA: TGTGCCAGCAGCTCCCGGGCGGAGGGCACAGATACGCAGTATTTT. Translating it yields CASSSRAEGTDTQYF.